The following is a TCR beta chain sequence with its context. What it binds is not known. This record belongs to a study of siplizumab effects on memory and regulatory T cells. The study's findings and limits: Alloreactive sequences tracing back to unstimulated CD4+ memory cells fell significantly with siplizumab. The diversity of naive T cells seemed greater than that of memory cells, and their alloresponse contribution seemed major. In roughly 80-95% of proliferating CD4+ or CD8+ clones, a naive or memory phenotype could not be assigned. The authors did not confirm suppressive function in proliferating Tregs from siplizumab cultures.

Measured with immunoSEQ multiplex PCR; TCRdb has only the in-frame clones, and not every one. This table has roughly 120,000 clones, 80% to 95% appearing once. The germline V gene has CDR1 MRHNA and CDR2 SNTAGT. This CDR3 is built from 16 residues. The junction had 8 bases not matched to a gene; V was cut back by 6 bases and J by 3 bases. Sequencing input: CD4+ T cells sorted from blood. The clonotype originates from a human donor in good health. The chain carries TRBV6-4 and TRBJ1-1; 12 bases are a match to TRBD1. The CDR3 reads CASRLEGQGAYTEAFF. CDR3 DNA sequence: TGTGCCAGCAGGTTGGAGGGACAGGGGGCCTACACTGAAGCTTTCTTT.